This T cell receptor (beta chain) comes out of a study of preoperative IRX-2 immunotherapy in early breast cancer. The protocol was immunoSEQ multiplex PCR, while the TCRdb copy is restricted to in-frame clones and leaves out a portion. This table holds under 50,000 clones, 75% to 85% found once. Only one count was recorded for this clone. The CDR3 is made up of 14 amino acids. The germline gives CDR1 SGHNT, CDR2 YENEEA. V dropped 2 bases and J dropped 5 bases, with 13 bases sitting between them. Treatment described: preoperative locoregional IRX-2 cytokine immunotherapy. Preoperative locoregional IRX-2 cytokine immunotherapy was tested in the phase Ib source study.

The TCR comes from a human donor with breast cancer. The sequenced sample was lymph node tissue, obtained after IRX-2 immunotherapy. V usage is TRBV11-3 and J usage is TRBJ2-7; D might be TRBD1 (6 bases). Here the CDR3 DNA reads TGTGCCAGCAGCTTAAACAGGGTAAAGGACGAGCAGTACTTC. It translates to CASSLNRVKDEQYF.